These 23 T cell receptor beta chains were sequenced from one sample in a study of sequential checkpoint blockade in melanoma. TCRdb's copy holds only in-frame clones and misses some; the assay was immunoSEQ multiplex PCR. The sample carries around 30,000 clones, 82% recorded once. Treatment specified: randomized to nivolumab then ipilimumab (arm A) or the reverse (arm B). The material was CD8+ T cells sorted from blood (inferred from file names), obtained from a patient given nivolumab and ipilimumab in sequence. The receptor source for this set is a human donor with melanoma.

CDR3 sequence reads: CASSILSGANNEQFF. The DNA of the CDR3 is TGTGCCAGCAGCATACTTTCGGGTGCTAACAATGAGCAGTTCTTC. The V call is TRBV7-9, the J call TRBJ2-1, with D hard to call. This CDR3 is built from 15 residues. With 5 bases removed from V and 5 bases from J, the gap between germline ends came to 16 bases. Germline loops: CDR1 SEHNR, CDR2 FQNEAQ (reference sequence).

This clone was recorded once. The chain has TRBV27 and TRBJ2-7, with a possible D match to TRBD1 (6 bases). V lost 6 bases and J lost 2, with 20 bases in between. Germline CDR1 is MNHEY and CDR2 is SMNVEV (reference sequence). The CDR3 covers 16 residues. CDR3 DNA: TGTGCCAGCAGCCCAGGCGCGACAGGTCCAACCTACGAGCAGTACTTC. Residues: CASSPGATGPTYEQYF.

For the CDR3, the DNA is TGCGCCAGCAGTGACCCCGCCGGGACTAGCGGGGTGACCCACAATGAGCAGTTCTTC. Protein product: CASSDPAGTSGVTHNEQFF. J is TRBJ2-1 and V is TRBV10-1; 13 nucleotides match TRBD2. Unmatched junction bases numbered 13, after V lost 3 bases and J lost 5 bases. This CDR3 comprises 19 residues. The germline CDR1 and CDR2 sequences are WNHNN and SYGVQD (reference sequence).

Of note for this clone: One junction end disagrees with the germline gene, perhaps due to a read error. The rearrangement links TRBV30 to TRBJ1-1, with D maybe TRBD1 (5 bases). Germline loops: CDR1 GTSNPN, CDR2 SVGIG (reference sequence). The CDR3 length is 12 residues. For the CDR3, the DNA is TGTGCCTGGAACGGGGGGAACACTGAAGCTTCCTTT. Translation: CAWNGGNTEASF. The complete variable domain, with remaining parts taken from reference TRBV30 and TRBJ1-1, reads SQTIHQWPATLVQPVGSPLSLECTVEGTSNPNLYWYRQAAGRGLQLLFYSVGIGQISSEVPQNLSASRPQDRQFILSSKKLLLSDSGFYLCAWNGGNTEASFGQGTRLTVV.

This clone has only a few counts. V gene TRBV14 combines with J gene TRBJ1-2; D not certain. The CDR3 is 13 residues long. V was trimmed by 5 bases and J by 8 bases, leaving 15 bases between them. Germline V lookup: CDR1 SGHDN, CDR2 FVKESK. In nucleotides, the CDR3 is TGTGCCAGCAGCGAGGACTCATGGGAGGGCTACACCTTC. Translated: CASSEDSWEGYTF.

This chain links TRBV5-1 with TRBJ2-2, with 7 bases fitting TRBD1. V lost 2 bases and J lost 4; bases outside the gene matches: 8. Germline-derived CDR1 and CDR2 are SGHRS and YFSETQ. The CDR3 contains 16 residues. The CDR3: CASSFPRDRSTGELFF. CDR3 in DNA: TGCGCCAGCAGCTTTCCCCGGGACAGAAGCACCGGGGAGCTGTTTTTT.

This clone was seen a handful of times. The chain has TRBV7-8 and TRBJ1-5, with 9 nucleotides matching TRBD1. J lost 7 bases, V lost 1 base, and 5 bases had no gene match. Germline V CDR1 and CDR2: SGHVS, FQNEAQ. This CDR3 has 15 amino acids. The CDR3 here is CASSLGTGAWQPQHF. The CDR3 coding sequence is TGTGCCAGCAGCTTAGGGACAGGGGCTTGGCAGCCCCAGCATTTT.

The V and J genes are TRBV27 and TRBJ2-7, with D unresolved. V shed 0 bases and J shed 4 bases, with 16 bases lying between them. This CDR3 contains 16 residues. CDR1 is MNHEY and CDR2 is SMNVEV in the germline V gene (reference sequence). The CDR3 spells CASSLSKAELVYEQYF. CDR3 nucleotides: TGTGCCAGCAGTTTATCGAAGGCGGAACTCGTATACGAGCAGTACTTC.

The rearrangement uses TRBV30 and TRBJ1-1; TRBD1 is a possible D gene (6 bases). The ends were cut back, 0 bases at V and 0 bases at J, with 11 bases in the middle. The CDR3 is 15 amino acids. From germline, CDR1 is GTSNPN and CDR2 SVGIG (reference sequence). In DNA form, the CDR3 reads TGTGCCTGGAGTGTACGACAGGACATGAACACTGAAGCTTTCTTT. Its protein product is CAWSVRQDMNTEAFF.

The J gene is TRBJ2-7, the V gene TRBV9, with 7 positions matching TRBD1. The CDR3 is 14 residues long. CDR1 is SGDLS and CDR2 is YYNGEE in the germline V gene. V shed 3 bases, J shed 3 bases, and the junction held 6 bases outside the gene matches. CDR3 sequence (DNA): TGTGCCAGCAGCGCCGGGACAGTACTCTACGAGCAGTACTTC. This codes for CASSAGTVLYEQYF.

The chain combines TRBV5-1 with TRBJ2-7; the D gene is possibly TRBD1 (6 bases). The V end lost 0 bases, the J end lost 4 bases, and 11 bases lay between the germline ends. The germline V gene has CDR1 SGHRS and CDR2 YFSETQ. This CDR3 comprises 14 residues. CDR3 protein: CASSLAGQGYEQYF. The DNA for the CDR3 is TGCGCCAGCAGCTTGGCCGGGCAGGGGTACGAGCAGTACTTC.

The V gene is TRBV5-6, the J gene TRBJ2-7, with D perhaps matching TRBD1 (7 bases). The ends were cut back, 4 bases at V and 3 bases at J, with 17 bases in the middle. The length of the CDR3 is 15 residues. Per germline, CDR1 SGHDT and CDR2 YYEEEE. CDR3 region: CASSPWGGTVYEQYF. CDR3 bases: TGTGCCAGCAGCCCGTGGGGCGGGACAGTCTACGAGCAGTACTTC.

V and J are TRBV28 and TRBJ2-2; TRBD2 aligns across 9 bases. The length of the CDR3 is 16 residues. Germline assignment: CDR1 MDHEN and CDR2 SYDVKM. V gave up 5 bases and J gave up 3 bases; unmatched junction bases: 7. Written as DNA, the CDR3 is TGTGCCAGCAGTAGGGGACTAGCCCTGTACACCGGGGAGCTGTTTTTT. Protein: CASSRGLALYTGELFF.

CDR3 sequence: CASSQEPGAYSRGYTF. The CDR3 nucleotides are TGCGCCAGCAGCCAAGAGCCGGGAGCCTACTCGCGGGGCTACACCTTC. The rearrangement joins TRBV4-3 to TRBJ1-2; D is unresolved. CDR1 and CDR2 (germline): LGHNA, YSLEER. Trimming took off 0 bases at V and 8 bases at J, with 19 bases between the two ends. The CDR3 has 16 residues.

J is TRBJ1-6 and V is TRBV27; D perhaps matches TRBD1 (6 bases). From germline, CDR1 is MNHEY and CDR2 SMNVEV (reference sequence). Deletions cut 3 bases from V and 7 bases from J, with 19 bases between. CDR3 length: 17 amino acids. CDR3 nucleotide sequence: TGTGCCAGCAGTTTGCTTCGCAGGGGTGGATTGAATTCACCCCTCCACTTT. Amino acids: CASSLLRRGGLNSPLHF.

For the CDR3, the DNA is TGTGCCAGCGTTCTACTGAGCTCCTATAATTCACCCCTCCACTTT. This encodes CASVLLSSYNSPLHF. V usage is TRBV7-9 and J usage is TRBJ1-6, with no clear D. This CDR3 comprises 15 residues. V was trimmed by 8 bases and J by 0 bases, leaving 11 bases between them. Germline V gives CDR1 SEHNR, CDR2 FQNEAQ (reference sequence).

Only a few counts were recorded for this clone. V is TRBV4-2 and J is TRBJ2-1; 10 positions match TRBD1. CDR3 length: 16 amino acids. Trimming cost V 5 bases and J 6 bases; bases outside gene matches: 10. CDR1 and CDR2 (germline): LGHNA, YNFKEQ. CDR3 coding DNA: TGTGCCAGCAGCTTTATGACAGGGGGCTCGATCAATGAGCAGTTCTTC. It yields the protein CASSFMTGGSINEQFF.

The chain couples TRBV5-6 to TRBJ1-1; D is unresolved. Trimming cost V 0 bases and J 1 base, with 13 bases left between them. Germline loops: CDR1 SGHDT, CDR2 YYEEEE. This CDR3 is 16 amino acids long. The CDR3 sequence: CASSLALPVRNTEAFF. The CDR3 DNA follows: TGTGCCAGCAGCTTGGCCCTCCCCGTCAGGAACACTGAAGCTTTCTTT. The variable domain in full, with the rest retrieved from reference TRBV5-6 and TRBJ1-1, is DAGVTQSPTHLIKTRGQQVTLRCSPKSGHDTVSWYQQALGQGPQFIFQYYEEEERQRGNFPDRFSGHQFPNYSSELNVNALLLGDSALYLCASSLALPVRNTEAFFGQGTRLTVV.

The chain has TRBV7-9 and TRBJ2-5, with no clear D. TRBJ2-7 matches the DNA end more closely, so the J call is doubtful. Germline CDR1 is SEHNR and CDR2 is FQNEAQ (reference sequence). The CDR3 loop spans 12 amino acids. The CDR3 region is CASSLDIYEQYF. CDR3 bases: TGTGCCAGCAGCCTCGACATCTACGAGCAGTACTTC.

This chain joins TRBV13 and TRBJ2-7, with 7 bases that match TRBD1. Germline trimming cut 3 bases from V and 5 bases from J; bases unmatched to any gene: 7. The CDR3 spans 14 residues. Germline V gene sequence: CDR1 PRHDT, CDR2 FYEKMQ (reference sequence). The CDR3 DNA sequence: TGTGCCAGCAGCTTCCTTACAGGGGTCGACGAGCAGTACTTC. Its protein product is CASSFLTGVDEQYF.

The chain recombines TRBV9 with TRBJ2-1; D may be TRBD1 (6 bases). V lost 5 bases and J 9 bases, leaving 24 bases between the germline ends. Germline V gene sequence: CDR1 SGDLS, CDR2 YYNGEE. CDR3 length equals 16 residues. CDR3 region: CASSDSPGARWGEQFF. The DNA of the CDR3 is TGTGCCAGCAGTGACTCTCCAGGGGCACGCTGGGGTGAGCAGTTCTTC. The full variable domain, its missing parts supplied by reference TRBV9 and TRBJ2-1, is DSGVTQTPKHLITATGQRVTLRCSPRSGDLSVYWYQQSLDQGLQFLIQYYNGEERAKGNILERFSAQQFPDLHSELNLSSLELGDSALYFCASSDSPGARWGEQFFGPGTRLTVL.

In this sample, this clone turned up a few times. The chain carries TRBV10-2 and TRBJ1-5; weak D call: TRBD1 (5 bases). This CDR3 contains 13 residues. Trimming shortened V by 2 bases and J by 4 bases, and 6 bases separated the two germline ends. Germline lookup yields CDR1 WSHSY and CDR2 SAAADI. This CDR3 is CASSEGANQPQHF. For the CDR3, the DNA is TGCGCCAGCAGTGAGGGGGCAAATCAGCCCCAGCATTTT.

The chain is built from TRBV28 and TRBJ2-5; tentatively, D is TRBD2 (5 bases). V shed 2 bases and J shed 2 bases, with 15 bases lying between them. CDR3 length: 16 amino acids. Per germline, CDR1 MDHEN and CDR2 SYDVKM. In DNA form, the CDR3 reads TGTGCCAGCAGTTTAACCCCCACCGGGGAACAAGAGACCCAGTACTTC. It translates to CASSLTPTGEQETQYF. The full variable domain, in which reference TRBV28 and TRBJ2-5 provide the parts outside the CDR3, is DVKVTQSSRYLVKRTGEKVFLECVQDMDHENMFWYRQDPGLGLRLIYFSYDVKMKEKGDIPEGYSVSREKKERFSLILESASTNQTSMYLCASSLTPTGEQETQYFGPGTRLLVL.